This T cell receptor beta chain was found in a study of cytomegalovirus exposure and HLA in healthy donors. General study points: TCR beta chains numbering approximately 150 were designated cytomegalovirus-associated.

Both 60 Vbeta primers and 13 Jbeta primers went into the PCR. Data came from immunoSEQ multiplex PCR; TCRdb stores just in-frame clones and leaves some out. The sample has 120,000 or so clones, about 8% seen once. This CDR3 spans 12 amino acids. Germline V gene sequence: CDR1 SEHNR, CDR2 FQNEAQ (reference sequence). V was cut by 5 bases and J by 5 bases, with 10 bases left in between. Points on this clone: What it binds is unknown.

Sequences were obtained from PBMCs. The receptor's source is a middle-aged woman in good health and CMV-seropositive. The rearrangement uses TRBV7-9 and TRBJ2-7; unclear D gene. The CDR3 loop is CASSPTGDEQYF. DNA of the CDR3: TGTGCCAGCAGCCCCACTGGAGACGAGCAGTACTTC.